Reported below is one T cell receptor beta chain. This sample stems from a study of long-term antiretroviral therapy in people with HIV. Study overall: Earliest sampling preceded the 2015 immediate-ART recommendation by about a decade.

The assay used was immunoSEQ (version v3.0), run at survey level. Sequencing was intended to reach about 35,000-55,000 T-cell genomes per sample. Using immunoSEQ multiplex PCR, the repertoire was profiled, and TCRdb retains in-frame clones only, with some absent. The data contain roughly 16,000 clones, about 95% of them singletons. The sample here was unsorted PBMCs, taken about 6 years after starting antiretroviral therapy. The clonotype comes from a woman between 50 and 59 years old with HIV.

CDR3 loop: CASSGGGNEQFF. The CDR3 DNA follows: TGTGCCAGCAGCGGGGGGGGTAATGAGCAGTTCTTC. The rearrangement links TRBV11-1 to TRBJ2-1; TRBD2 matches at 7 bases. Per the germline V gene, CDR1 is SGHAT and CDR2 is FQDESV (reference sequence). The CDR3 spans 12 residues. Germline trimming cut 5 bases from V and 7 bases from J; bases unmatched to any gene: 2.